Following are 10 T cell receptor beta chains from one sample sequenced in a study of T cell responses to AZD1222 COVID-19 vaccine. Sequencing used immunoSEQ multiplex PCR; TCRdb keeps in-frame clones, though not all of them. The data contain about 130,000 clones, roughly 94% of them singletons. Source: peripheral blood, taken on day 0 of AZD1222 vaccination. The source is an adult in good health.

The V gene is TRBV5-1, the J gene TRBJ1-1; a possible D gene is TRBD1 (6 bases). Trimming pared 3 bases from V and 2 bases from J, leaving 11 bases between. CDR1 is SGHRS, CDR2 YFSETQ, per germline. CDR3 length: 14 amino acids. CDR3 loop: CASSWRGENTEAFF. The CDR3 nucleotides read TGCGCCAGCAGCTGGAGGGGGGAAAACACTGAAGCTTTCTTT.

The CDR3 DNA reads TGCAGTGCGCGGGACGTCGGCTACACCTTC. Translation gives CSARDVGYTF. V gene TRBV20-1 combines with J gene TRBJ1-2, with D perhaps TRBD1 (5 bases). The ends were cut back, 6 bases at V and 8 bases at J, with 10 bases in the middle. The CDR3 has 10 amino acids. Germline assignment: CDR1 DFQATT and CDR2 SNEGSKA (reference sequence).

The chain is built from TRBV4-1 and TRBJ1-2, with D unclear. CDR3 length equals 15 residues. Trimming pared 0 bases from V and 4 bases from J, leaving 12 bases between. Germline lookup yields CDR1 MGHRA and CDR2 YSYEKL. The CDR3: CASSQDVVSSYGYTF. CDR3 coding DNA: TGCGCCAGCAGCCAAGACGTAGTGTCCTCCTATGGCTACACCTTC.

The V gene is TRBV5-4, the J gene TRBJ1-3; maybe TRBD1 (5 bases). The CDR3 consists of 16 residues. The germline CDR1 and CDR2 sequences are SGHNT and YYREEE (reference sequence). V lost 0 bases to trimming and J lost 0 bases, with 10 bases between them. Here the CDR3 DNA reads TGTGCCAGCAGCTTGGAGGGGATAAGCTCTGGAAACACCATATATTTT. Translation gives CASSLEGISSGNTIYF.

The chain uses TRBV7-9 and TRBJ2-6; 11 bases map to TRBD1. The CDR3 spans 18 residues. Trimming removed 4 bases from V and 3 bases from J; junction bases left unmatched: 8. The germline V gene encodes CDR1 SEHNR and CDR2 FQNEAQ (reference sequence). The CDR3 DNA reads TGTGCCAGCAGCTGGGAGGACAGGGGGCGTGGTGGGGCCAACGTCCTGACTTTC. This gives the protein CASSWEDRGRGGANVLTF.

The DNA of the CDR3 is TGTGCCAGCAGCGTAGCTACGCAGCCGGGCGTGAACACTGAAGCTTTCTTT. Translation gives CASSVATQPGVNTEAFF. This sequence joins TRBV9 and TRBJ1-1, with D uncertain. V was clipped by 0 bases and J by 0 bases, with 15 bases between them. The CDR3 is 17 amino acids. In germline, CDR1 is SGDLS, CDR2 YYNGEE.

The J gene is TRBJ1-1, the V gene TRBV18; D gene uncertain. The V end lost 0 bases, the J end lost 7 bases, and 12 bases lay between the germline ends. The CDR3 has 14 amino acids. CDR1 is KGHSH and CDR2 is LQKENI in the germline V gene. As DNA, the CDR3 is TGTGCCAGCTCACCACCTCAACCGGGGAATGAAGCTTTCTTT. Amino acid sequence: CASSPPQPGNEAFF.

The V and J genes are TRBV4-3 and TRBJ2-1; 9 bases map to TRBD2. V gave up 8 bases and J gave up 5 bases; unmatched junction bases: 4. Germline CDR1 is LGHNA and CDR2 is YSLEER. This CDR3 contains 13 residues. This CDR3 reads CASGAGGDNEQFF. The CDR3 DNA sequence: TGCGCCAGCGGGGCGGGGGGGGACAATGAGCAGTTCTTC.

The chain carries TRBV7-2 and TRBJ1-4; weak D call: TRBD1 (6 bases). The CDR3 is 13 residues long. V was trimmed by 1 base and J by 7 bases, leaving 7 bases between them. The V gene's germline CDR1 is SGHTA and CDR2 FQGNSA. CDR3 region: CASSLGGGEKLFF. DNA for the CDR3: TGTGCCAGCAGCTTAGGAGGGGGTGAAAAACTGTTTTTT. Filled out from reference TRBV7-2 and TRBJ1-4, the complete variable domain reads GAGVSQSPSNKVTEKGKDVELRCDPISGHTALYWYRQSLGQGLEFLIYFQGNSAPDKSGLPSDRFSAERTGGSVSTLTIQRTQQEDSAVYLCASSLGGGEKLFFGSGTQLSVL.

This rearrangement joins TRBV14 to TRBJ2-7; possibly TRBD1 for D (6 bases). V lost 4 bases to trimming and J lost 7 bases, with 11 bases between them. The CDR3 has 12 residues. The germline V gene encodes CDR1 SGHDN and CDR2 FVKESK. As DNA, the CDR3 is TGTGCCAGCAGCCTACAGGGCGGTGAGCAGTACTTC. Its translation is CASSLQGGEQYF.